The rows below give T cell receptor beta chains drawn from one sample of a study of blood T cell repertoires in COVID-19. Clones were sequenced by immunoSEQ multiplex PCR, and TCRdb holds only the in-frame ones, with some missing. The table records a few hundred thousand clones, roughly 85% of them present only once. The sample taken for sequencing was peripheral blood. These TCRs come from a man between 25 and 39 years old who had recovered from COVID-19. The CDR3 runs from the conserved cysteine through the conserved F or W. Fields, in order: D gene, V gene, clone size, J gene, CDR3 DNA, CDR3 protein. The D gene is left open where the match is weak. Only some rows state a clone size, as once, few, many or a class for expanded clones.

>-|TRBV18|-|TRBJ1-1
TGTGCCAGCTCATCCTGGGAGGGGAACACTGAAGCTTTCTTT
CASSSWEGNTEAFF
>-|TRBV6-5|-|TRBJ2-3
TGTGCCAGCAGTTACTCGTTGAAAGGGGAAGATACGCAGTATTTT
CASSYSLKGEDTQYF
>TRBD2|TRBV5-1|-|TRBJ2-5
TGCGCCAGCAGCTTGGGACTAGCGACGTCGCAAGAGACCCAGTACTTC
CASSLGLATSQETQYF
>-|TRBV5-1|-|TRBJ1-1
TGCGCCAGCAGCCGGTCGGGGGTAGGAGGGAACACTGAAGCTTTCTTT
CASSRSGVGGNTEAFF
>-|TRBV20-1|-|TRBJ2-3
TGCAGTGCTAGTGGTCAAAATACGCAGTATTTT
CSASGQNTQYF
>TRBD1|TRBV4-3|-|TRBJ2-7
TGCGCCAGCAGCCACGCCGAGGGGACAGGGGGCCACGAGCAGTACTTC
CASSHAEGTGGHEQYF
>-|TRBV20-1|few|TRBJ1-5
TGCAGTGCTAGTCGCTGGAGCCAGGGGAGCAATCAGCCCCAGCATTTT
CSASRWSQGSNQPQHF
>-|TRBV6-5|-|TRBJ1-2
TGTGCCAGCACCGATATCAGGGTTGGTGGCTACACCTTC
CASTDIRVGGYTF
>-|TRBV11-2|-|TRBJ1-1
TGTGCCAGCAGCCAGAAGGCGGATGAAGCTTTCTTT
CASSQKADEAFF
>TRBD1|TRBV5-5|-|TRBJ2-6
TGTGCCAGCAGCCGTCCGGGACAGTACTCTGGGGCCAACGTCCTGACTTTC
CASSRPGQYSGANVLTF
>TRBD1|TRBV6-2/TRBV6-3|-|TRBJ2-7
TGTGCCAGCAGTTACCCACCGGACAGGGGGGACTACGAGCAGTACTTC
CASSYPPDRGDYEQYF
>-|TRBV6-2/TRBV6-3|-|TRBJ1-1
TGTGCCAGCAGCATGGACAGCATGAACACTGAAGCTTTCTTT
CASSMDSMNTEAFF
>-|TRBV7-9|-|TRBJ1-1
TGTGCCAGCCGTAGAGACACTGAAGCTTTCTTT
CASRRDTEAFF
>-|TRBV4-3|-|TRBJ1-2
TGCGCCAGCAGCCAAGACAGGGGTATGGGGGGCTACACCTTC
CASSQDRGMGGYTF
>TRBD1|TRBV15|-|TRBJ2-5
TGTGCCACCAGACCGGGGACAGACCAAGAGACCCAGTACTTC
CATRPGTDQETQYF
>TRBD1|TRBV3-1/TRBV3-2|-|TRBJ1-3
TGTGCCAGCAGCCTGGGACAGGTCCTTTCTGGAAACACCATATATTTT
CASSLGQVLSGNTIYF
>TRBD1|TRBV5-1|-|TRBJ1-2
TGCGCCAGCAGCCCGGGACAGTACTATGGCTACACCTTC
CASSPGQYYGYTF